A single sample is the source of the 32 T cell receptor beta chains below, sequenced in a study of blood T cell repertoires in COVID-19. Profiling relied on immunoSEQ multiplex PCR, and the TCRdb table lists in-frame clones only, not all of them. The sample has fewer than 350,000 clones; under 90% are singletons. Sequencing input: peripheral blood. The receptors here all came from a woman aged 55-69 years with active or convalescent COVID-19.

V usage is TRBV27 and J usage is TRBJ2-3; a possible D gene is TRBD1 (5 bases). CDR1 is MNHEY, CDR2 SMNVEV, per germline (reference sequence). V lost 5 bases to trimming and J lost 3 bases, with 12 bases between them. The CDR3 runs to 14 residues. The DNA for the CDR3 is TGTGCCAGCAGTCATGGGGCAGGGACAGATACGCAGTATTTT. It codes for CASSHGAGTDTQYF.

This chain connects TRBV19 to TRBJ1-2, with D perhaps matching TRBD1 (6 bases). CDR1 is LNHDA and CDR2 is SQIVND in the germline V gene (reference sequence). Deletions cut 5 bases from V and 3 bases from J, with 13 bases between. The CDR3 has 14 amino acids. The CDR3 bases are TGTGCCAGTAGTCCGGACCCAGGGGACTATGGCTACACCTTC. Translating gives CASSPDPGDYGYTF. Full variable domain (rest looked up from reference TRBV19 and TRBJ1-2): DGGITQSPKYLFRKEGQNVTLSCEQNLNHDAMYWYRQDPGQGLRLIYYSQIVNDFQKGDIAEGYSVSREKKESFPLTVTSAQKNPTAFYLCASSPDPGDYGYTFGSGTRLTVV.

CDR3 coding DNA: TGTGCCAGCAGCCAAGTAACAGGCCGGAACACTGAAGCTTTCTTT. It yields the protein CASSQVTGRNTEAFF. The chain couples TRBV14 to TRBJ1-1, with D perhaps matching TRBD1 (5 bases). With 1 base removed from V and 1 base from J, the gap between germline ends came to 10 bases. Germline V gene data show CDR1 as SGHDN and CDR2 as FVKESK. The CDR3 runs 15 residues.

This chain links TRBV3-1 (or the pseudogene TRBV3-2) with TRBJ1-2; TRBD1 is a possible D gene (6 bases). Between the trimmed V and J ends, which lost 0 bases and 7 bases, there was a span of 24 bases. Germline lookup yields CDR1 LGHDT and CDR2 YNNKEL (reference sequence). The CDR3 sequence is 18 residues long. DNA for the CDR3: TGTGCCAGCAGCCAAGAAAGGGGCAGGGGCCTCCCCAGAGGTGGCTACACCTTC. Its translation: CASSQERGRGLPRGGYTF.

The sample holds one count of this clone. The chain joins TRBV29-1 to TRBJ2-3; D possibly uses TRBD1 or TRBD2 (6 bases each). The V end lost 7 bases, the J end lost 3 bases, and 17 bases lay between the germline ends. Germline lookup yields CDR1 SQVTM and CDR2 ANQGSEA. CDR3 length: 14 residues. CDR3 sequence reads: CSAGEQGWTDTQYF. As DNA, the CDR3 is TGCAGCGCGGGGGAGCAGGGGTGGACAGATACGCAGTATTTT.

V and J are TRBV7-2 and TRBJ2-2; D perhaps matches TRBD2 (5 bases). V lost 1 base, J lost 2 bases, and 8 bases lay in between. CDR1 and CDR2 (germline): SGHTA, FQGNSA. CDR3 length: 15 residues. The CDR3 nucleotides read TGTGCCAGCAGCTTAGGGGGAGTTAACACCGGGGAGCTGTTTTTT. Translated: CASSLGGVNTGELFF.

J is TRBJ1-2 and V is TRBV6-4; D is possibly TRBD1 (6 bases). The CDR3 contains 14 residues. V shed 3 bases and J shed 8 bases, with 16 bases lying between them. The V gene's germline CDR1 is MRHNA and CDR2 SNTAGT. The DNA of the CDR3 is TGTGCCAGCAGTGATGGACCGGACAGATACGGCTACACCTTC. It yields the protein CASSDGPDRYGYTF.

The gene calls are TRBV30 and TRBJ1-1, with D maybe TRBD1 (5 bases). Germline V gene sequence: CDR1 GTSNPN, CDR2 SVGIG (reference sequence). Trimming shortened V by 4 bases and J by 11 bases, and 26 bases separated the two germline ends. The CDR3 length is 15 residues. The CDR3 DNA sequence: TGTGCCTGGATGACGGGGCGGCGGTTCCGCGGGATGGCTTTCTTT. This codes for CAWMTGRRFRGMAFF.

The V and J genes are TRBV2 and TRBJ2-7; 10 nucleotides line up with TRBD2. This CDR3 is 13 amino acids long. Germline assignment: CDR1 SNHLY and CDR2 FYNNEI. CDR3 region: CATRAGGPYEQYF. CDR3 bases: TGTGCTACACGAGCGGGGGGGCCTTACGAGCAGTACTTC.

The CDR3 nucleotides read TGTGCCAGCAGCTTAGATGGGGGGGGGCTCGATACGCAGTATTTT. As protein: CASSLDGGGLDTQYF. The chain joins TRBV7-2 to TRBJ2-3; possibly TRBD2 for D (7 bases). V gave up 1 base and J gave up 6 bases, with 14 bases separating them. The CDR3 extends over 15 amino acids. The germline V gene encodes CDR1 SGHTA and CDR2 FQGNSA.

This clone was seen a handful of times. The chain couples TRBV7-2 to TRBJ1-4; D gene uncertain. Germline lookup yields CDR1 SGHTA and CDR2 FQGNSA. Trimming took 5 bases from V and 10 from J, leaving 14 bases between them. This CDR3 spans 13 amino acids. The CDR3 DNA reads TGTGCCAGCAGCCCCCCGGGGAGCAGAAAACTGTTTTTT. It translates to CASSPPGSRKLFF.

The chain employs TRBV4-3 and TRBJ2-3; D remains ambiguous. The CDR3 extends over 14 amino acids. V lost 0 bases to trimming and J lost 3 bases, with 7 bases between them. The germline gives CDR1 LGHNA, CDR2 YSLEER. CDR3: CASSQDLGTDTQYF. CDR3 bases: TGCGCCAGCAGCCAAGATCTCGGGACAGATACGCAGTATTTT.

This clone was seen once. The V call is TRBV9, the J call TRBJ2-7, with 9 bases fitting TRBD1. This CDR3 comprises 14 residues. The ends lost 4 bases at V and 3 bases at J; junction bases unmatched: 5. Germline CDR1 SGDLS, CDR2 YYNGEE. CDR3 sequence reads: CASSPGQGFYEQYF. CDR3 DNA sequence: TGTGCCAGCAGCCCGGGACAGGGATTCTACGAGCAGTACTTC.

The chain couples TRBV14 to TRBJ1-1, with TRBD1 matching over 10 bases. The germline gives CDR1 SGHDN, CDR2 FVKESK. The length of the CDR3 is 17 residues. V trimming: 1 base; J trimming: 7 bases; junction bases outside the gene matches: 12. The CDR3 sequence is CASSQVSDRGPMVEAFF. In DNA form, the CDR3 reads TGTGCCAGCAGCCAAGTTTCTGACAGGGGGCCTATGGTTGAAGCTTTCTTT.

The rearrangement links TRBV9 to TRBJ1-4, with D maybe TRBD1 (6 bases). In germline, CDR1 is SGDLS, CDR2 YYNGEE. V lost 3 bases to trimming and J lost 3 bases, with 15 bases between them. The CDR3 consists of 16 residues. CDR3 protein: CASSATTGRANEKLFF. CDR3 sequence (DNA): TGTGCCAGCAGCGCCACCACAGGGCGGGCTAATGAAAAACTGTTTTTT.

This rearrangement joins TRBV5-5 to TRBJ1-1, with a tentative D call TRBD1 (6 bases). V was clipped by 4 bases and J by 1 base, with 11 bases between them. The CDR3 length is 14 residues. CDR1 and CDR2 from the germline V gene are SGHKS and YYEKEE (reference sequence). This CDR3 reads CASSGGQTNTEAFF. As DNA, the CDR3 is TGTGCCAGCAGCGGCGGACAGACGAACACTGAAGCTTTCTTT.

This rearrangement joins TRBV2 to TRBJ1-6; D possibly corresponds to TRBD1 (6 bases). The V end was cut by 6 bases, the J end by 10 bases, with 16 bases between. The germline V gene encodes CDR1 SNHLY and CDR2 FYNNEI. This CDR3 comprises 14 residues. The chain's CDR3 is CASRGTSWRSPLHF. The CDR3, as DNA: TGTGCCAGCAGGGGGACAAGCTGGCGGTCACCCCTCCACTTT.

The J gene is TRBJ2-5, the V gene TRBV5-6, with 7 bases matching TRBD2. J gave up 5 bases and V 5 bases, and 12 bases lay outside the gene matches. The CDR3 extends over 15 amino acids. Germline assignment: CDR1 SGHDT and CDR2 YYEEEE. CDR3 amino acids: CASRRTLAAWETQYF. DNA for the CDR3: TGTGCCAGCAGGAGAACTCTAGCGGCGTGGGAGACCCAGTACTTC.

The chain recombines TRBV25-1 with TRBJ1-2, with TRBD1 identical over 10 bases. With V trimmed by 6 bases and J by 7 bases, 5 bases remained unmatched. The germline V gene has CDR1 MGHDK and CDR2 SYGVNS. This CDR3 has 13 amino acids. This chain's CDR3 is CASSRQGAFGYTF. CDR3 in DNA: TGTGCCAGCAGCAGACAGGGGGCGTTTGGCTACACCTTC.

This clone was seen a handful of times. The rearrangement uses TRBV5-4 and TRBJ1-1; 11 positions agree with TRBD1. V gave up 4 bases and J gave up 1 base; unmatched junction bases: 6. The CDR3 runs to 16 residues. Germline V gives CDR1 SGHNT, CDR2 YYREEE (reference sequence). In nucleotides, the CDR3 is TGTGCCAGCAGCGCCGGACAGGGGGCGCGGAACACTGAAGCTTTCTTT. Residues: CASSAGQGARNTEAFF.

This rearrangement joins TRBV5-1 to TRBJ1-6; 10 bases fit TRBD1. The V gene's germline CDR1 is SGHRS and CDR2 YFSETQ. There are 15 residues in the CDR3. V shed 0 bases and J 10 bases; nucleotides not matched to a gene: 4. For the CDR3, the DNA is TGCGCCAGCAGCTTGGGTGGGACAGGGGTGTCACCCCTCCACTTT. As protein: CASSLGGTGVSPLHF.

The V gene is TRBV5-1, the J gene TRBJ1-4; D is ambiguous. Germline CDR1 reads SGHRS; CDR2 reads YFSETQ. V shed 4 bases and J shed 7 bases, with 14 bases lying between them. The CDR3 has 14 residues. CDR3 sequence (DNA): TGCGCCAGCAGCCCGGAGGATGGTGGTGAAAAACTGTTTTTT. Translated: CASSPEDGGEKLFF. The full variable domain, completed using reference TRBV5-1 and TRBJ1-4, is KAGVTQTPRYLIKTRGQQVTLSCSPISGHRSVSWYQQTPGQGLQFLFEYFSETQRNKGNFPGRFSGRQFSNSRSEMNVSTLELGDSALYLCASSPEDGGEKLFFGSGTQLSVL.

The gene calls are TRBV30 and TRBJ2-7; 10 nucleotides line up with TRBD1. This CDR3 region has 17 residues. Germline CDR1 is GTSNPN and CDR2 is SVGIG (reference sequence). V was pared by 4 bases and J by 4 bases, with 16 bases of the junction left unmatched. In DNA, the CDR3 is TGTGCCTGGACCATCCCGGGACAGGGGACTGCGGGGTACGAGCAGTACTTC. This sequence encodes CAWTIPGQGTAGYEQYF. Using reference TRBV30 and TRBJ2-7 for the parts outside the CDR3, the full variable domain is SQTIHQWPATLVQPVGSPLSLECTVEGTSNPNLYWYRQAAGRGLQLLFYSVGIGQISSEVPQNLSASRPQDRQFILSSKKLLLSDSGFYLCAWTIPGQGTAGYEQYFGPGTRLTVT.

This chain's CDR3 is CASSQLGLAGGSDTQYF. The CDR3 DNA reads TGTGCCAGCAGCCAGCTCGGACTAGCGGGGGGGTCAGATACGCAGTATTTT. The rearrangement uses TRBV4-2 and TRBJ2-3, with 15 bases that match TRBD2. The CDR3 spans 17 residues. CDR1 and CDR2 (germline): LGHNA, YNFKEQ. The V gene end was trimmed by 3 bases and the J gene end by 4 bases; junction bases not matched to a gene: 5.

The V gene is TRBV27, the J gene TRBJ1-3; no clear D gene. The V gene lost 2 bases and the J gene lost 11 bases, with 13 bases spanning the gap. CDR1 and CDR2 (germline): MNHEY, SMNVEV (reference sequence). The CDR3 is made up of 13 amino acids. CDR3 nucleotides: TGTGCCAGCAGTTTAACCAGCGGCGGCGCCATATATTTT. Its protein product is CASSLTSGGAIYF.

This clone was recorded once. CDR3 sequence: CSVEAPSSYEQYF. The DNA for the CDR3 is TGCAGCGTTGAAGCCCCCAGCTCCTACGAGCAGTACTTC. The V gene is TRBV29-1, the J gene TRBJ2-7; D unresolved. The germline V and J ends were trimmed by 1 base and 0 bases, with 7 bases remaining between them. Germline loops: CDR1 SQVTM, CDR2 ANQGSEA. This CDR3 comprises 13 residues.

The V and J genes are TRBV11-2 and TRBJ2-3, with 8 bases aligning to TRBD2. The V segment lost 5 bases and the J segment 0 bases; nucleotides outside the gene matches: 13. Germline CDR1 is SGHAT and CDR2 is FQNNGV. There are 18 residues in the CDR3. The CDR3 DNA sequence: TGTGCCAGCAGCGGACTAGCCCGCCGATCTATTAGCACAGATACGCAGTATTTT. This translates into CASSGLARRSISTDTQYF.

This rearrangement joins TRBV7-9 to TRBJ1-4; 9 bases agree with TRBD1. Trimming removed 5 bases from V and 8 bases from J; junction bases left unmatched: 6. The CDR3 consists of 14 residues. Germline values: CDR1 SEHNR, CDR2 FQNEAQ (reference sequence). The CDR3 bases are TGTGCCAGCAGCCGGGACAGGGTTGGCGAAAAACTGTTTTTT. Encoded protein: CASSRDRVGEKLFF. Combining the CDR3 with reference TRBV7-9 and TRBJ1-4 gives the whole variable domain DTGVSQNPRHKITKRGQNVTFRCDPISEHNRLYWYRQTLGQGPEFLTYFQNEAQLEKSRLLSDRFSAERPKGSFSTLEIQRTEQGDSAMYLCASSRDRVGEKLFFGSGTQLSVL.

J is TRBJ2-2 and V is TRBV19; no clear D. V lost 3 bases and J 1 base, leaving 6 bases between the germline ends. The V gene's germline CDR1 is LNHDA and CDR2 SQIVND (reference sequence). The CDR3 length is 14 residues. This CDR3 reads CASSIDWNTGELFF. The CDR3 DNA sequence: TGTGCCAGTAGTATTGACTGGAACACCGGGGAGCTGTTTTTT.

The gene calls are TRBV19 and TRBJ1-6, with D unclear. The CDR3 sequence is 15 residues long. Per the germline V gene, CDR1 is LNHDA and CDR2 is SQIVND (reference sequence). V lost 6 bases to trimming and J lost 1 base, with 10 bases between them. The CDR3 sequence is CASSPIRSYNSPLHF. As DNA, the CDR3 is TGTGCCAGTAGCCCTATTAGATCCTATAATTCACCCCTCCACTTT.

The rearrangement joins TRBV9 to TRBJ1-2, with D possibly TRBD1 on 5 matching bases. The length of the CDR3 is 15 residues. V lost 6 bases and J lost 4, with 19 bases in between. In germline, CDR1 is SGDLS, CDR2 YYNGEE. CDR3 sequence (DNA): TGTGCCAGCAAAACGGGTTTGGGGACTTTCTATGGCTACACCTTC. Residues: CASKTGLGTFYGYTF.

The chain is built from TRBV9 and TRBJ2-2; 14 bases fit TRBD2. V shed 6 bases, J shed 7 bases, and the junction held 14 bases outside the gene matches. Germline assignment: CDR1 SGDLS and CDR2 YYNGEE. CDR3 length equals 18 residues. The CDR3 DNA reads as TGTGCCAGCACCCCGACTAGCGGGGGGGCCGTACGGGTCGGGGAGCTGTTTTTT. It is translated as CASTPTSGGAVRVGELFF.